This T cell receptor (beta chain) was sequenced during a study of blood T cells in healthy people across ages. Germline V gene lookup returns CDR1 SGHTA and CDR2 FQGNSA. Between the trimmed V and J ends, which lost 5 bases and 0 bases, there was a span of 8 bases. The CDR3 contains 14 residues. The authors ran a second PCR of roughly 6 to 12 cycles using a sample-barcoded 5' primer and a J-beta primer mix. With 12 random nucleotides, a template-switch adaptor tagged each individual cDNA molecule. Sequencing yielded, for each sample, at least 3 million paired-end reads carrying CDR3. A single record per CDR3 protein comes from TCRdb applying MiXCR to the 5' RACE reads. Of some 1.5 million distinct CDR3 sequences in the sample, approximately 39% were seen once. Each donor's blood draw was 7.5 to 10 milliliters of peripheral blood.

The receptor was derived from a woman in her late teens or twenties in good health. The material sequenced was blood. The genes are TRBV7-2 and TRBJ2-4; D unresolved. This CDR3 is CASSTEIAKNIQYF. CDR3 in DNA: TGTGCCAGCAGCACAGAGATAGCCAAAAACATTCAGTACTTC. The variable domain in full, completed from reference TRBV7-2 and TRBJ2-4, reads GAGVSQSPSNKVTEKGKDVELRCDPISGHTALYWYRQSLGQGLEFLIYFQGNSAPDKSGLPSDRFSAERTGGSVSTLTIQRTQQEDSAVYLCASSTEIAKNIQYFGAGTRLSVL.